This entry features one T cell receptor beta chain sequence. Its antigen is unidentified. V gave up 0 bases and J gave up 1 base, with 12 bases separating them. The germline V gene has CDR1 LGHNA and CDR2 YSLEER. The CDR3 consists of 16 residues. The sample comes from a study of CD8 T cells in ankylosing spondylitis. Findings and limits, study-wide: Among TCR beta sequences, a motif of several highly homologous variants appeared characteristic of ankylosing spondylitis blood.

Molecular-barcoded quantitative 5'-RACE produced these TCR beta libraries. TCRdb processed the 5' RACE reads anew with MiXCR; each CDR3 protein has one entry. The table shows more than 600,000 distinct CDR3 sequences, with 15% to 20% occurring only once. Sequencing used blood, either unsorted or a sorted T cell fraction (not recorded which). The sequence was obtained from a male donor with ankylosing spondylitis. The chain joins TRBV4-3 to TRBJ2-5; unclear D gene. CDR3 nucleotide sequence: TGCGCCAGCAGCCAAGAGGGTGGGCGGTTCCAAGAGACCCAGTACTTC. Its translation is CASSQEGGRFQETQYF.